Each of the 29 T cell receptor beta chains below was sequenced from the same sample in a study of OX40 agonist ivuxolimab in advanced cancers. Sequencing was performed with immunoSEQ multiplex PCR; in TCRdb, only in-frame clones are kept and a portion is missing. The sample records fewer than 70,000 clones, less than 90% being singletons. Sample: CD4+ or CD8+ T cells sorted from blood, taken in a trial of the OX40 agonist ivuxolimab. The receptor source for this set is an adult with an advanced solid tumor such as melanoma, head and neck, liver or kidney cancer.

V gene TRBV11-2 combines with J gene TRBJ2-2; 10 bases are shared with TRBD1. The CDR3 has 16 amino acids. The V gene's germline CDR1 is SGHAT and CDR2 FQNNGV. J gave up 6 bases and V 3 bases, and 7 bases lay outside the gene matches. The CDR3 reads CASSFPGTGVPGELFF. The CDR3 DNA follows: TGTGCCAGCAGCTTCCCTGGGACAGGGGTCCCCGGGGAGCTGTTTTTT. Full variable domain (outside the CDR3, taken from reference TRBV11-2 and TRBJ2-2): EAGVAQSPRYKIIEKRQSVAFWCNPISGHATLYWYQQILGQGPKLLIQFQNNGVVDDSQLPKDRFSAERLKGVDSTLKIQPAKLEDSAVYLCASSFPGTGVPGELFFGEGSRLTVL.

The V gene is TRBV6-5, the J gene TRBJ1-5; the D gene is possibly TRBD1 (5 bases). The germline V and J ends were trimmed by 2 bases and 6 bases, with 8 bases remaining between them. The CDR3 sequence is 13 residues long. The germline CDR1 and CDR2 sequences are MNHEY and SVGAGI. In nucleotides, the CDR3 is TGTGCCAGCAGTTACGGGGGGACTCAGCCCCAGCATTTT. It encodes CASSYGGTQPQHF.

This clone was counted only a few times. As DNA, the CDR3 is TGCGCCAGCAGCCCCCTTGGTGGCGTCCAAGAGACCCAGTACTTC. Translating it yields CASSPLGGVQETQYF. The chain carries TRBV5-1 and TRBJ2-5, with D unresolved. V was cut by 4 bases and J by 1 base, with 14 bases left in between. This CDR3 is built from 15 residues. Germline CDR1 SGHRS, CDR2 YFSETQ.

This chain's CDR3 is CASSLAAGGANVLTF. CDR3 nucleotide sequence: TGTGCCAGCAGCTTAGCGGCCGGTGGGGCCAACGTCCTGACTTTC. V gene TRBV7-9 combines with J gene TRBJ2-6; no definite D call. V was pared by 0 bases and J by 3 bases, with 6 bases between. The CDR3 is 15 residues long. Germline CDR1 and CDR2: SEHNR and FQNEAQ (reference sequence).

The V gene is TRBV5-1, the J gene TRBJ2-7; D unclear. Trimming took 3 bases from V and 2 from J, leaving 6 bases between them. The CDR3 has 12 amino acids. The germline V gene encodes CDR1 SGHRS and CDR2 YFSETQ. In DNA form, the CDR3 reads TGCGCCAGCAGCTCGGGCCCCTACGAGCAGTACTTC. Residues: CASSSGPYEQYF.

The V call is TRBV5-1, the J call TRBJ1-5, with D possibly TRBD1 on 5 matching bases. The germline V gene has CDR1 SGHRS and CDR2 YFSETQ. The V gene lost 0 bases and the J gene lost 5 bases, with 9 bases spanning the gap. The CDR3 loop spans 14 amino acids. CDR3 sequence (DNA): TGCGCCAGCAGCTTGGACGGGACCTATCAGCCCCAGCATTTT. As protein: CASSLDGTYQPQHF.

The J gene is TRBJ2-3, the V gene TRBV29-1; 7 nucleotides align to TRBD2. With 4 bases clipped from V and 2 bases from J, the junction kept 12 bases outside the gene matches. The CDR3 contains 16 residues. The germline V gene encodes CDR1 SQVTM and CDR2 ANQGSEA. CDR3 in amino acids: CSVGVRISGFTDTQYF. CDR3 in DNA: TGCAGCGTTGGAGTGCGGATTAGCGGGTTCACAGATACGCAGTATTTT.

The rearrangement joins TRBV7-2 to TRBJ1-2; 7 nucleotides align to TRBD1. This CDR3 has 13 amino acids. Germline CDR1 is SGHTA and CDR2 is FQGNSA. J gave up 8 bases and V 5 bases, and 8 bases lay outside the gene matches. Here the CDR3 DNA reads TGTGCCAGCAGCGTCGGACAGGCGGTGGGCTACACCTTC. Translated: CASSVGQAVGYTF.

This clone was recorded only once. The CDR3 nucleotides read TGTGCCATCAGTTCAGCGGGGGGGTCTTACAATGAGCAGTTCTTC. It translates to CAISSAGGSYNEQFF. V is TRBV10-3 and J is TRBJ2-1; 10 positions match TRBD2. This CDR3 has 15 amino acids. The V gene's germline CDR1 is ENHRY and CDR2 SYGVKD. Losses at the gene ends were 5 bases for V and 4 bases for J; bases not matched to a gene: 5.

This sequence joins TRBV28 and TRBJ2-5; no definite D call. Per germline, CDR1 MDHEN and CDR2 SYDVKM. Trimming took 6 bases from V and 5 from J, leaving 10 bases between them. This CDR3 is built from 12 residues. The CDR3 loop is CASSTLTETQYF. The CDR3 bases are TGTGCCAGCAGCACCCTCACGGAGACCCAGTACTTC.

This clone showed up just once. The rearrangement links TRBV28 to TRBJ1-1; 9 bases fit TRBD1. Trimming cost V 3 bases and J 1 base; bases outside gene matches: 15. There are 19 residues in the CDR3. The germline gives CDR1 MDHEN, CDR2 SYDVKM. The CDR3 spells CASSFPVNRGRGKNTEAFF. The CDR3 DNA reads TGTGCCAGCAGTTTCCCAGTCAACAGGGGGCGCGGAAAGAACACTGAAGCTTTCTTT.

This clone was observed a handful of times. The chain uses TRBV19 and TRBJ1-6, with D possibly being TRBD1 (5 bases). The germline V gene has CDR1 LNHDA and CDR2 SQIVND (reference sequence). CDR3 length: 14 residues. V was pared by 7 bases and J by 10 bases, with 17 bases between. This chain's CDR3 is CASTRQTAGSPLHF. CDR3 DNA sequence: TGTGCCAGTACACGACAGACCGCGGGATCACCCCTCCACTTT.

V and J are TRBV19 and TRBJ2-5, with no clear D. Germline V gene lookup returns CDR1 LNHDA and CDR2 SQIVND (reference sequence). This CDR3 region has 14 residues. V shed 3 bases and J shed 4 bases, with 12 bases lying between them. The CDR3 loop reads CASSMGSHTETQYF. The CDR3, as DNA: TGTGCCAGTAGTATGGGAAGCCACACAGAGACCCAGTACTTC.

The rearrangement joins TRBV2 to TRBJ1-2; perhaps TRBD1 as D (5 bases). The CDR3 is 13 amino acids. Germline values: CDR1 SNHLY, CDR2 FYNNEI. V was cut by 2 bases and J by 6 bases, with 10 bases left in between. The CDR3 nucleotides are TGTGCCAGCAGTGAAATTCCGGGGGATGGCTACACCTTC. Amino acid sequence: CASSEIPGDGYTF.

This chain connects TRBV7-9 to TRBJ2-3; 10 nucleotides match TRBD2. The CDR3 has 18 residues. Unmatched junction bases numbered 9, after V lost 1 base and J lost 2 bases. The germline CDR1 and CDR2 sequences are SEHNR and FQNEAQ (reference sequence). This chain's CDR3 is CASSLGLAGARNTDTQYF. CDR3 in DNA: TGTGCCAGCAGCTTAGGGCTAGCGGGGGCCCGAAACACAGATACGCAGTATTTT.

For the CDR3, the DNA is TGTGCCTTGGGGGGTCCAGATACGCAGTATTTT. Its translation: CALGGPDTQYF. The V and J genes are TRBV7-9 and TRBJ2-3; D perhaps matches TRBD2 (6 bases). The germline V gene encodes CDR1 SEHNR and CDR2 FQNEAQ (reference sequence). V lost 11 bases and J 4 bases, leaving 10 bases between the germline ends. This CDR3 region has 11 residues.

The sample holds one count of this clone. The DNA is left out, because the CDR3 cannot be placed on it with certainty; the CDR3 is given as TCRdb lists it. The genes are TRBV28 and TRBJ1-2; no check of the table's D call, TRBD1, against the DNA was made. Germline-derived CDR1 and CDR2 are MDHEN and SYDVKM. The CDR3 numbers 18 amino acids, ends counted. CDR3: CASSLSLYPQTGPGGYTF.

Only a few counts were recorded for this clone. Other DNA sequences in this specimen translate into the identical CDR3. J is TRBJ1-1 and V is TRBV18, with a tentative D call TRBD1 (6 bases). The CDR3 is 14 amino acids. Germline V gives CDR1 KGHSH, CDR2 LQKENI. Trimming removed 2 bases at V and 5 bases at J, with 12 bases between. For the CDR3, the DNA is TGTGCCAGCTCACCAGGGCAGGGGAGGACTGAAGCTTTCTTT. The encoded protein is CASSPGQGRTEAFF.

The rearrangement links TRBV11-2 to TRBJ2-3, with 11 nucleotides matching TRBD2. The CDR3 consists of 18 residues. Trimming cost V 5 bases and J 4 bases; bases outside gene matches: 14. Germline CDR1 SGHAT, CDR2 FQNNGV. This chain's CDR3 is CASSLLAGGFTGADTQYF. The CDR3, as DNA: TGTGCCAGCAGCCTCCTAGCGGGGGGATTTACTGGCGCAGATACGCAGTATTTT.

A single count supports this clone. The chain combines TRBV5-6 with TRBJ2-1, with 7 nucleotides matching TRBD1. CDR1 is SGHDT, CDR2 YYEEEE, per germline. CDR3 length: 13 amino acids. The trim removed 4 bases at V and 4 bases at J, leaving 2 bases unmatched. The CDR3 protein is CASSPTGYNEQFF. The CDR3 DNA sequence: TGTGCCAGCAGCCCGACAGGGTACAATGAGCAGTTCTTC.

The rearrangement joins TRBV7-3 to TRBJ2-3; weak D call: TRBD2 (6 bases). CDR1 SGHTA and CDR2 FQGTGA come from the germline V gene. V dropped 5 bases and J dropped 0 bases, with 12 bases sitting between them. The CDR3 covers 15 residues. The CDR3 loop reads CASSGGGTSTDTQYF. CDR3 bases: TGTGCCAGCAGCGGAGGCGGGACTAGCACAGATACGCAGTATTTT.

V gene TRBV7-8 combines with J gene TRBJ1-1; D gene ambiguous. The CDR3 totals 16 residues. CDR1 is SGHVS, CDR2 FQNEAQ, per germline. The germline V and J ends were trimmed by 5 bases and 7 bases, with 23 bases remaining between them. The CDR3 coding sequence is TGTGCCAGCAGCCTTACAACGTCCGGGCCGAGAGGTGAAGCTTTCTTT. This sequence encodes CASSLTTSGPRGEAFF.

This clone was observed a few times. V is TRBV7-2 and J is TRBJ1-5; tentative D call: TRBD1 (6 bases). CDR1 is SGHTA and CDR2 is FQGNSA in the germline V gene. CDR3 length: 13 amino acids. V was shortened by 1 base and J by 13 bases, with 14 bases between the two germline ends. The DNA of the CDR3 is TGTGCCAGCAGCTTAGGAGGGAGGGGACATCAGCATTTT. It yields the protein CASSLGGRGHQHF.

The chain recombines TRBV30 with TRBJ2-7; 7 nucleotides line up with TRBD1. The CDR3 spans 19 residues. Germline V gene data show CDR1 as GTSNPN and CDR2 as SVGIG (reference sequence). J was trimmed by 0 bases and V by 2 bases; bases with no gene match: 19. The CDR3 here is CAWSRPNHPDRDSSYEQYF. DNA of the CDR3: TGTGCCTGGAGTCGGCCGAACCATCCCGACAGGGACAGCTCCTACGAGCAGTACTTC. Supplemented by reference TRBV30 and TRBJ2-7, the full variable domain reads SQTIHQWPATLVQPVGSPLSLECTVEGTSNPNLYWYRQAAGRGLQLLFYSVGIGQISSEVPQNLSASRPQDRQFILSSKKLLLSDSGFYLCAWSRPNHPDRDSSYEQYFGPGTRLTVT.

This chain connects TRBV11-2 to TRBJ2-3; possibly TRBD2 for D (6 bases). CDR3 length: 15 residues. CDR1 and CDR2 (germline): SGHAT, FQNNGV. Between the trimmed V and J ends, which lost 5 bases and 2 bases, there was a span of 14 bases. The CDR3: CASSGGLAPTDTQYF. In DNA, the CDR3 is TGTGCCAGCAGCGGTGGGCTAGCGCCCACAGATACGCAGTATTTT. The variable domain in full, with the rest retrieved from reference TRBV11-2 and TRBJ2-3, is EAGVAQSPRYKIIEKRQSVAFWCNPISGHATLYWYQQILGQGPKLLIQFQNNGVVDDSQLPKDRFSAERLKGVDSTLKIQPAKLEDSAVYLCASSGGLAPTDTQYFGPGTRLTVL.

This CDR3 reads CASSPRGIMNTEAFF. Here the CDR3 DNA reads TGTGCCAGCAGCCCCAGGGGCATCATGAACACTGAAGCTTTCTTT. The chain is built from TRBV11-3 and TRBJ1-1; TRBD1 is a possible D gene (6 bases). V gave up 5 bases and J gave up 0 bases, with 13 bases separating them. This CDR3 has 15 amino acids. The germline CDR1 and CDR2 sequences are SGHNT and YENEEA.

This clone was recorded a few times. The chain joins TRBV6-6 to TRBJ2-7; TRBD1 matches at 10 bases. CDR1 and CDR2 (germline): MNHNY, SVGAGI (reference sequence). The CDR3 contains 14 residues. With V trimmed by 4 bases and J by 4 bases, 4 bases remained unmatched. The CDR3 coding sequence is TGTGCCAGCAGTTGGACAGGGGGGAATTACGAGCAGTACTTC. Protein: CASSWTGGNYEQYF.

CDR3 protein: CASSLVGGGRETQYF. CDR3 DNA: TGTGCCAGCAGTTTAGTGGGGGGTGGTCGAGAGACCCAGTACTTC. The chain combines TRBV27 with TRBJ2-5; maybe TRBD2 (6 bases). V was pared by 2 bases and J by 4 bases, with 14 bases between. This CDR3 has 15 amino acids. CDR1 is MNHEY and CDR2 is SMNVEV in the germline V gene (reference sequence).

The chain is built from TRBV5-1 and TRBJ2-5; D call uncertain. V lost 0 bases to trimming and J lost 4 bases, with 10 bases between them. This CDR3 is built from 14 residues. CDR1 and CDR2 (germline): SGHRS, YFSETQ. The DNA for the CDR3 is TGCGCCAGCAGCTTGGTGGGTGTTAGAGAGACCCAGTACTTC. Translation gives CASSLVGVRETQYF.